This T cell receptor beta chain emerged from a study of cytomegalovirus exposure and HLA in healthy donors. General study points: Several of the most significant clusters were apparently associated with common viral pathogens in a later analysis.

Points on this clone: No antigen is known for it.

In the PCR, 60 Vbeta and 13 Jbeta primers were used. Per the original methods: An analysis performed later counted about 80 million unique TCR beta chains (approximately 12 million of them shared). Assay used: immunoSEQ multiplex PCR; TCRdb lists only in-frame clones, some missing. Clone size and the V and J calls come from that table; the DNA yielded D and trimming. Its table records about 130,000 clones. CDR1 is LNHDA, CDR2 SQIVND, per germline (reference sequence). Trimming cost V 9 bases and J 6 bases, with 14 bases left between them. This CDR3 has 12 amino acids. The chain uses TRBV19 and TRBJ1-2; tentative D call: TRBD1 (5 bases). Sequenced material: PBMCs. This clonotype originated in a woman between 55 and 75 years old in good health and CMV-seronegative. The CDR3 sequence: CASQGFSDGYTF. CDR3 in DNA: TGTGCCAGCCAGGGATTCAGCGATGGCTACACCTTC.